These 10 T cell receptor beta chains were all obtained from the same sample, sequenced in a study of blood T cells in healthy people across ages. Primed by a sample-barcoded 5' primer and a J-beta primer mix, a second PCR proceeded for roughly 7 to 11 cycles. TCRdb recomputed calls from the 5' RACE reads with MiXCR, one row per CDR3 protein. The sample lists roughly 1.6 million distinct CDR3 sequences, approximately 32% occurring once. The material sequenced was blood. These receptors all come from a woman aged 25 to 39 in good health.

The chain is built from TRBV4-2 and TRBJ2-7; TRBD2 agrees at 9 bases. The CDR3 loop spans 18 amino acids. V dropped 0 bases and J dropped 6; count of bases not matched to a gene: 15. CDR1 LGHNA and CDR2 YNFKEQ come from the germline V gene. This chain's CDR3 is CASSQDGGWVAGASEQYF. The CDR3 DNA reads TGTGCCAGCAGCCAAGATGGGGGGTGGGTAGCGGGGGCCTCCGAGCAGTACTTC.

Comments on this clonotype: One junction end disagrees with the germline gene, perhaps due to a read error. The chain recombines TRBV20-1 with TRBJ2-7, with a tentative D call TRBD1 (7 bases). The CDR3 totals 11 residues. Looked up from germline, CDR1 is DFQATT and CDR2 is SNEGSKA (reference sequence). The CDR3 sequence is CSTGDSYEQCF. CDR3 coding DNA: TGCAGTACGGGGGACAGCTACGAGCAGTGCTTC.

Many counts were recorded for this clonotype. This chain's CDR3 is CASSVVGSTDTQYF. For the CDR3, the DNA is TGTGCCAGCAGCGTAGTGGGGTCCACAGATACGCAGTATTTT. The rearrangement joins TRBV9 to TRBJ2-3, with no clear D. Per the germline V gene, CDR1 is SGDLS and CDR2 is YYNGEE. V shed 0 bases and J shed 2 bases, with 7 bases lying between them. The CDR3 length is 14 residues. Filled out from reference TRBV9 and TRBJ2-3, the complete variable domain reads DSGVTQTPKHLITATGQRVTLRCSPRSGDLSVYWYQQSLDQGLQFLIQYYNGEERAKGNILERFSAQQFPDLHSELNLSSLELGDSALYFCASSVVGSTDTQYFGPGTRLTVL.

This sequence joins TRBV10-3 and TRBJ2-3, with TRBD2 as a possible D gene (6 bases). The V and J ends lost 9 bases and 2 bases respectively, with 15 bases between them. This CDR3 is built from 14 residues. Germline loops: CDR1 ENHRY, CDR2 SYGVKD. CDR3 nucleotides: TGTGCCATACGACTAGGCTTCGTCACAGATACGCAGTATTTT. Protein product: CAIRLGFVTDTQYF.

This sequence joins TRBV20-1 and TRBJ1-1, with 7 positions matching TRBD1. The CDR3 spans 14 residues. Germline CDR1 DFQATT, CDR2 SNEGSKA (reference sequence). J was trimmed by 2 bases and V by 5 bases; bases with no gene match: 8. The CDR3 region is CSALGQLGNTEAFF. Written as DNA, the CDR3 is TGCAGTGCTCTGGGACAGTTAGGCAACACTGAAGCTTTCTTT.

In the case of this clonotype: A much larger clone differs from this one at a single base, so this may be a read error. The chain couples TRBV14 to TRBJ2-7; D unresolved. Germline CDR1 reads SGHDN; CDR2 reads FVKESK. The V end was cut by 4 bases, the J end by 0 bases, with 10 bases between. CDR3 length: 14 residues. The CDR3 reads CASSRAPNSYEQYF. CDR3 nucleotide sequence: TGTGCCAGCAGCCGAGCCCCGAACTCCTACGAGCAGTACTTC.

The chain uses TRBV29-1 and TRBJ2-7, with D possibly being TRBD1 (6 bases). The CDR3 totals 13 residues. V lost 6 bases and J lost 0, with 12 bases in between. Germline V lookup: CDR1 SQVTM, CDR2 ANQGSEA. The DNA for the CDR3 is TGCAGCGTCAGGGACACGATCTCCTACGAGCAGTACTTC. This translates into CSVRDTISYEQYF.

The chain combines TRBV29-1 with TRBJ2-2, with D perhaps matching TRBD2 (5 bases). The germline CDR1 and CDR2 sequences are SQVTM and ANQGSEA. Trimming stripped 4 bases from V and 3 bases from J, with 6 bases between. This CDR3 contains 12 residues. The CDR3 protein is CSVVGDTGELFF. CDR3 bases: TGCAGCGTTGTCGGGGACACCGGGGAGCTGTTTTTT.

The chain carries TRBV7-8 and TRBJ2-3; 11 nucleotides agree with TRBD2. CDR1 SGHVS and CDR2 FQNEAQ come from the germline V gene. The CDR3 is made up of 17 amino acids. V shed 2 bases and J 2 bases; nucleotides not matched to a gene: 6. The CDR3 spells CASSLRASGRTTDTQYF. CDR3 bases: TGTGCCAGCAGCTTACGGGCTAGCGGGAGGACCACAGATACGCAGTATTTT.

This clonotype was seen more than once but under ten times. V and J are TRBV7-9 and TRBJ2-7; the D is unclear. Germline values: CDR1 SEHNR, CDR2 FQNEAQ (reference sequence). The CDR3 spans 15 residues. V was shortened by 6 bases and J by 2 bases, with 17 bases between the two germline ends. This CDR3 reads CASSLLSRSTYEQYF. DNA for the CDR3: TGTGCCAGCAGTTTATTATCGCGGTCCACCTACGAGCAGTACTTC.